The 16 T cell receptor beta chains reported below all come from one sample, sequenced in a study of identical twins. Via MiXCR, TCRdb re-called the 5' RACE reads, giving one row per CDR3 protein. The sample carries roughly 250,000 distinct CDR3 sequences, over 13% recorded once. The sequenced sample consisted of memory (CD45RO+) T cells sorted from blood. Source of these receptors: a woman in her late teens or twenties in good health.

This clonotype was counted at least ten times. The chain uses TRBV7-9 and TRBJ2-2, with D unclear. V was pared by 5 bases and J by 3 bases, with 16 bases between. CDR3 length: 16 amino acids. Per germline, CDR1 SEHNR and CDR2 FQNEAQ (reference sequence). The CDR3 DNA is TGTGCCAGCAGCCACCTCGAATTCGCGGACACCGGGGAGCTGTTTTTT. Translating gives CASSHLEFADTGELFF.

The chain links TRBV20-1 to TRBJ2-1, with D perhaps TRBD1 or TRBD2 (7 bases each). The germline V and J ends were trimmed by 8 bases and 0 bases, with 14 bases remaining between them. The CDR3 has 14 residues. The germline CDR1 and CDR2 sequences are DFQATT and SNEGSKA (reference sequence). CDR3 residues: CSSARGGSYNEQFF. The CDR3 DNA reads TGCAGTTCAGCCAGGGGGGGCTCCTACAATGAGCAGTTCTTC.

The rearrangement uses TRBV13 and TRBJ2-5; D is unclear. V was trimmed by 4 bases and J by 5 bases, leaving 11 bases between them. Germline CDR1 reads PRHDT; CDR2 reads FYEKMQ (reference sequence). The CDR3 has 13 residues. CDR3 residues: CASSSWISETQYF. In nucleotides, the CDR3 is TGTGCCAGCAGCTCCTGGATTAGCGAGACCCAGTACTTC.

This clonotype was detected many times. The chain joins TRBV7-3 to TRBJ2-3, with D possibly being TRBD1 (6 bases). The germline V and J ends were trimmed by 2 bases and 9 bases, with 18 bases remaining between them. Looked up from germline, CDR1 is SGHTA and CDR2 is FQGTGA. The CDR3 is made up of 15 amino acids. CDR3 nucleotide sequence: TGTGCCAGCAGCTTATCCGGGACACGCCCCGGGACGCAGTATTTT. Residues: CASSLSGTRPGTQYF.

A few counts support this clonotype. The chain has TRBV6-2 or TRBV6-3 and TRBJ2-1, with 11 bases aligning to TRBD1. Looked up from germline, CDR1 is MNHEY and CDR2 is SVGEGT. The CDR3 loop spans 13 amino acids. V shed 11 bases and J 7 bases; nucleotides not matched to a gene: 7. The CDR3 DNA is TGTGCCGGAGGACAGGGGGCGGGGAATGAGCAGTTCTTC. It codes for CAGGQGAGNEQFF.

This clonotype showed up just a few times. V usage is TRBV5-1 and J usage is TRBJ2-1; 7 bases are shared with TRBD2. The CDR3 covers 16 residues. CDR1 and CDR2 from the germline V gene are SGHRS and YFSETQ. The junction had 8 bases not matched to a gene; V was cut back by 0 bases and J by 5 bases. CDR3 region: CASSLGASGANNEQFF. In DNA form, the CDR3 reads TGCGCCAGCAGCTTGGGTGCTAGCGGCGCTAACAATGAGCAGTTCTTC.

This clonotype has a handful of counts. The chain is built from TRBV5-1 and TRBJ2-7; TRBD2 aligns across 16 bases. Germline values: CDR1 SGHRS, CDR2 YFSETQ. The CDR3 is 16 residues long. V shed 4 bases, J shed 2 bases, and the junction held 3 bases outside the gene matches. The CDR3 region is CASSQGLAGGPYEQYF. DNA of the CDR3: TGCGCCAGCAGCCAGGGACTAGCGGGAGGGCCCTACGAGCAGTACTTC.

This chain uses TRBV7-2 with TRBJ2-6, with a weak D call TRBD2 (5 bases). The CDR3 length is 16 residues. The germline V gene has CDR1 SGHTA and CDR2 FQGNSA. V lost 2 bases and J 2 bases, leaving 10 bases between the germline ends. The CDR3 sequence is CASSLTAGTGANVLTF. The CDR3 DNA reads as TGTGCCAGCAGCTTAACGGCCGGGACTGGGGCCAACGTCCTGACTTTC.

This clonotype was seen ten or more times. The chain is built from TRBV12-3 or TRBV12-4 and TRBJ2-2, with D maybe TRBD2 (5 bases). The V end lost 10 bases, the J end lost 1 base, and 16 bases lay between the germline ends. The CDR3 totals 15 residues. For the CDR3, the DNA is TGTGCCACCGTGGTAGCCGGGGTGAACACCGGGGAGCTGTTTTTT. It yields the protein CATVVAGVNTGELFF.

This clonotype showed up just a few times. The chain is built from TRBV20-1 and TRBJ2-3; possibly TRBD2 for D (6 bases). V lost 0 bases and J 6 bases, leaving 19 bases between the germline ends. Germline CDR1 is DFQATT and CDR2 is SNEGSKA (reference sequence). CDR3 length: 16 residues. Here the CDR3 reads CSARDYHGGRADTQYF. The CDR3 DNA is TGCAGTGCTAGAGATTATCACGGAGGGCGAGCGGATACGCAGTATTTT.

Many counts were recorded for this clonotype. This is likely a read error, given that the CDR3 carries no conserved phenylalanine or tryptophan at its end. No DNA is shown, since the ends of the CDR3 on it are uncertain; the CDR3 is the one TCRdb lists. The CDR3 is CAISPAGASGVYL. The genes are TRBV10-3 and TRBJ2-1; TRBD2 is taken as the D call from the table, unchecked against the DNA. Germline V gives CDR1 ENHRY, CDR2 SYGVKD. Inclusive of both ends, the CDR3 amounts to 13 amino acids.

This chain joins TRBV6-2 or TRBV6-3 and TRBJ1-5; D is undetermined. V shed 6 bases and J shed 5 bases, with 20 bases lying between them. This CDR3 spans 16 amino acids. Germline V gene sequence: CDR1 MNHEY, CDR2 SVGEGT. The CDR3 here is CASSPVGSPRDQPQHF. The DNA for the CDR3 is TGTGCCAGCAGCCCCGTTGGGAGCCCACGGGATCAGCCCCAGCATTTT.

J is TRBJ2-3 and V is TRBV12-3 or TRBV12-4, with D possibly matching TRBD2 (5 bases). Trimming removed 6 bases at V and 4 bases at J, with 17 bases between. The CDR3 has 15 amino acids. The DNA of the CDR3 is TGTGCCAGCAGCCAGGCTAGCAGCAGGTCAGATACGCAGTATTTT. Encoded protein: CASSQASSRSDTQYF.

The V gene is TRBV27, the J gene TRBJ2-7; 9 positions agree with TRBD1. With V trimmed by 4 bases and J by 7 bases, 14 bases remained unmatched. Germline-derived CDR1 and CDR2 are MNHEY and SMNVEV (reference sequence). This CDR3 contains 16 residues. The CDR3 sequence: CASSYHLIQGAGEQYF. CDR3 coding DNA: TGTGCCAGCAGTTACCATCTTATACAGGGGGCAGGGGAGCAGTACTTC.

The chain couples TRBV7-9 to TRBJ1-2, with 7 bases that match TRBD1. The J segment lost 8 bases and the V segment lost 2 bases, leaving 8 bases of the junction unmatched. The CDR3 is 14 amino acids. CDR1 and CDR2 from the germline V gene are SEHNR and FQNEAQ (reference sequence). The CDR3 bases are TGTGCCAGCAGCTTAACGGGGGGGACAGCCGGCTACACCTTC. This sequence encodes CASSLTGGTAGYTF.

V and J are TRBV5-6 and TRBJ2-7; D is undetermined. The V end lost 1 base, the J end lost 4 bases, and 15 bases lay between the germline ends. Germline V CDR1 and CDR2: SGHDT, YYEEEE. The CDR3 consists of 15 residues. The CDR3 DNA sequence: TGTGCCAGCAGCTTGACCTCGAGACAAACGTACGAGCAGTACTTC. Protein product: CASSLTSRQTYEQYF.